This T cell receptor (beta chain) was obtained from a study of cytomegalovirus exposure and HLA in healthy donors. An approximately 120-subject validation cohort, separate from the roughly 670-subject first cohort, supplied the donors. Germline V lookup: CDR1 SNHLY, CDR2 FYNNEI. The CDR3 covers 14 residues. V was cut by 7 bases and J by 7 bases, with 17 bases left in between. General study points: It was reported that the classifier diagnosed cytomegalovirus status with high specificity and sensitivity in both the original and validation cohorts. The tendency of first-cohort TCR clusters to co-occur in the approximately 110 validation repertoires was identified by a subsequent analysis. Researchers counted 150 to 200 TCR beta chains as cytomegalovirus-associated.

As for this clone: No antigen is known for it.

Libraries were prepared by immunoSEQ multiplex PCR; TCRdb keeps only in-frame clonotypes and omits some of them. The repertoire holds about 250,000 clones, with about 90% as singletons. The clonotype comes from a man aged 18 to 30 in good health and CMV-seropositive. The chain employs TRBV2 and TRBJ1-5; D may be TRBD1 (6 bases). Sequenced sample: PBMCs. CDR3 sequence reads: CASTQGGAGQPQHF. As DNA, the CDR3 is TGTGCCAGCACCCAAGGGGGGGCAGGGCAGCCCCAGCATTTT.